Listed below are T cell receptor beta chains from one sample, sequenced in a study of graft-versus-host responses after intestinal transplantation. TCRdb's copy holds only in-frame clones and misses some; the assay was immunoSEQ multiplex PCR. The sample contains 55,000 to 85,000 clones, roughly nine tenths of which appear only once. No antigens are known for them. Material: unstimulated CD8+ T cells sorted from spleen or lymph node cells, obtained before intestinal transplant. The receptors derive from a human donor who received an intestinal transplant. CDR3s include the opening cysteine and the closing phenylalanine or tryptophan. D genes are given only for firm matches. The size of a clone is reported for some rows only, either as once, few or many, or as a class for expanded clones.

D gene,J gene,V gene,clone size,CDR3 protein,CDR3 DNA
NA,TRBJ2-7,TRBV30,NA,CAWSVTEFYEQYF,TGTGCCTGGAGTGTAACTGAATTCTACGAGCAGTACTTC
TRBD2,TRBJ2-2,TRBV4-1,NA,CASSLGLAGFDTGELFF,TGCGCCAGCAGCCTGGGACTAGCGGGATTTGACACCGGGGAGCTGTTTTTT
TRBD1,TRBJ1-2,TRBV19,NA,CASSPGQGAQGYTF,TGTGCCAGTAGTCCGGGACAGGGGGCGCAGGGCTACACCTTC
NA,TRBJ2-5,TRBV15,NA,CATSSWAGLETQYF,TGTGCCACCAGCAGCTGGGCAGGGCTAGAGACCCAGTACTTC
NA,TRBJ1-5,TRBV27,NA,CASSFGRGVSNQPQHF,TGTGCCAGCAGTTTCGGTAGGGGCGTTAGCAATCAGCCCCAGCATTTT
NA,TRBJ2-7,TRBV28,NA,CASSWDYEQYF,TGTGCCAGCAGTTGGGACTACGAGCAGTACTTC
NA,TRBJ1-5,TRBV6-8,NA,CASTLDRNQPQHF,TGTGCCAGCACCTTGGACAGAAATCAGCCCCAGCATTTT
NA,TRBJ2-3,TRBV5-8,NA,CASSLDYTQYF,TGTGCCAGCAGCTTGGACTATACGCAGTATTTT
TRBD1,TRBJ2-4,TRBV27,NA,CASRGTGLGIQYF,TGTGCCAGCAGAGGGACAGGGCTAGGAATTCAGTACTTC
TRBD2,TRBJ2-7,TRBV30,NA,CAWSVAGGPYEQYF,TGTGCCTGGAGTGTAGCGGGGGGGCCGTACGAGCAGTACTTC
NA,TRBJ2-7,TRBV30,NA,CAWALGPYEQYF,TGTGCCTGGGCCCTGGGGCCCTACGAGCAGTACTTC
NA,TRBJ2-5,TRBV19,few,CASRAGFMQETQYF,TGTGCCAGTAGGGCAGGGTTTATGCAAGAGACCCAGTACTTC
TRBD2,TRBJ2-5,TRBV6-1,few,CASSVTSGGQETQYF,TGTGCCAGCAGTGTCACTAGCGGGGGGCAAGAGACCCAGTACTTC
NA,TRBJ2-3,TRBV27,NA,CASKYRGGGTDTQYF,TGTGCCAGCAAATACAGGGGGGGAGGGACGGATACGCAGTATTTT
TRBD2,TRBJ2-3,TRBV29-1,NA,CSVEVSGGTDTQYF,TGCAGCGTTGAGGTCAGCGGGGGCACAGATACGCAGTATTTT
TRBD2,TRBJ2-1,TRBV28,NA,CASSFVREFSNEQFF,TGTGCCAGCAGTTTCGTGCGGGAGTTCAGCAATGAGCAGTTCTTC
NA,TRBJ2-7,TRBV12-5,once,CASGLVRGTGHYEQYF,TGTGCTAGTGGTTTGGTAAGGGGGACGGGGCACTACGAGCAGTACTTC
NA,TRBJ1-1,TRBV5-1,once,CASSPRTEAFF,TGCGCCAGCAGCCCGCGCACTGAAGCTTTCTTT
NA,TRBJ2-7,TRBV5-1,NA,CASSLAGGGPYEQYF,TGCGCCAGCAGCTTGGCCGGCGGGGGCCCCTACGAGCAGTACTTC
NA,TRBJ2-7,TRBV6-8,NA,CANTKGEGGYEQYF,TGTGCCAATACAAAGGGGGAGGGAGGCTACGAGCAGTACTTC
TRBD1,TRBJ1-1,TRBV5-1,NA,CASSFRGQMITEAFF,TGCGCCAGCAGCTTTAGGGGACAGATGATTACCGAAGCTTTCTTT
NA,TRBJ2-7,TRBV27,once,CASSGGVWGVRYF,TGTGCCAGCAGCGGAGGGGTATGGGGAGTAAGGTACTTC
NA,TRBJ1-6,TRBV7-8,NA,CASSRAGEGSPLHF,TGTGCCAGCAGCCGGGCAGGGGAGGGTTCACCCCTCCACTTT
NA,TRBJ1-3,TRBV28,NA,CATGSDISGNTIYF,TGTGCCACCGGCTCGGACATCTCTGGAAACACCATATATTTT
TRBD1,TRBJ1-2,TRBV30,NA,CAWSGDREPLFYGYTF,TGTGCCTGGAGTGGCGACAGGGAACCCCTTTTCTATGGCTACACCTTC
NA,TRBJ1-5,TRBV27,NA,CASSLQGLGQPQHF,TGTGCCAGCAGTTTACAGGGTCTCGGTCAGCCCCAGCATTTT
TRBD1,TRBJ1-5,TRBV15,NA,CATSRDRGQFNQPQHF,TGTGCCACCAGCAGAGATCGGGGACAGTTCAATCAGCCCCAGCATTTT
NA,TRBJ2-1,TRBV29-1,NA,CSYYPGPQNEQFF,TGCAGCTACTACCCAGGGCCCCAGAATGAGCAGTTCTTC
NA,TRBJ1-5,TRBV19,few,CASSTPGYWIQPQHF,TGTGCCAGTAGTACCCCAGGGTATTGGATTCAGCCCCAGCATTTT
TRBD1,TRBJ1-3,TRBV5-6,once,CASSLGTGGRRNTIYF,TGTGCCAGCAGCTTGGGCACAGGGGGCAGGAGAAACACCATATATTTT
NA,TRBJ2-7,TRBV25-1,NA,CASSEYTGTGEQYF,TGTGCCAGCAGTGAATACACAGGGACGGGTGAGCAGTACTTC
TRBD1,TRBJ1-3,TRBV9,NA,CASSVGDSSGNTIYF,TGTGCCAGCAGCGTAGGGGACAGCTCTGGAAACACCATATATTTT
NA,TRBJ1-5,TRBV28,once,CASISETANNQPQHF,TGTGCCAGCATATCCGAGACAGCAAACAATCAGCCCCAGCATTTT
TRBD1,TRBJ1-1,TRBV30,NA,CAWSLGDRPNTEAFF,TGTGCCTGGAGCTTAGGGGACAGACCGAACACTGAAGCTTTCTTT
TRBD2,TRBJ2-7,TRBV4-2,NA,CASSQGGSGSDEQYF,TGTGCCAGCAGCCAAGGAGGTAGCGGGAGTGACGAGCAGTACTTC
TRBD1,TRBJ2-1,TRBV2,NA,CAAPQEGTALINEQFF,TGTGCCGCACCCCAAGAGGGGACAGCTTTAATCAATGAGCAGTTCTTC